One and the same sample provided the 10 T cell receptor beta chains below, sequenced in a study of CD8 T cells in ankylosing spondylitis. TCRdb called the 5' RACE reads again in MiXCR, with one record for every CDR3 protein. The repertoire includes 150,000 to 200,000 distinct CDR3 sequences, roughly 13% of them detected once, and about 11% sits in the top ten. Sequencing was carried out using blood, either unsorted or a sorted T cell fraction (not recorded which). These TCRs come from a female donor with ankylosing spondylitis or in good health (not recorded which).

In this sample, this clonotype turned up many times. This chain uses TRBV28 with TRBJ2-3; D is undetermined. The ends were cut back, 4 bases at V and 4 bases at J, with 15 bases in the middle. Germline V CDR1 and CDR2: MDHEN, SYDVKM. The CDR3 contains 15 residues. In DNA form, the CDR3 reads TGTGCCAGCAGTTCCCTACGAGTGTCCCCAGATACGCAGTATTTT. This translates into CASSSLRVSPDTQYF.

This clonotype has only a few counts. The rearrangement uses TRBV7-2 and TRBJ1-2, with D uncertain. The V end lost 5 bases, the J end lost 9 bases, and 10 bases lay between the germline ends. Germline V lookup: CDR1 SGHTA, CDR2 FQGNSA. CDR3 length: 11 amino acids. For the CDR3, the DNA is TGTGCCAGCAGCCCCGGAAGGAGCTACACCTTC. This encodes CASSPGRSYTF.

This clonotype has only a few counts. The chain joins TRBV24-1 to TRBJ2-6; 7 nucleotides agree with TRBD1. Germline V gene data show CDR1 as KGHDR and CDR2 as SFDVKD. The CDR3 spans 18 residues. V gave up 4 bases and J gave up 1 base; unmatched junction bases: 9. CDR3 loop: CATSDPSRDSSGANVLTF. The CDR3 DNA is TGTGCCACCAGTGACCCGTCCCGGGACAGTTCTGGGGCCAACGTCCTGACTTTC.

This clonotype was found many times. The V call is TRBV9, the J call TRBJ1-5; TRBD1 matches 9 bases. The germline V gene has CDR1 SGDLS and CDR2 YYNGEE. The J segment lost 11 bases and the V segment lost 0 bases, leaving 6 bases of the junction unmatched. This CDR3 comprises 14 residues. This chain's CDR3 is CASSVGDRASAQHF. The CDR3 DNA reads as TGTGCCAGCAGCGTAGGGGACAGGGCTTCGGCCCAGCATTTT.

With respect to this clonotype: A much more abundant neighbour one base away suggests this may be a read error. This chain joins TRBV12-3 or TRBV12-4 and TRBJ2-7; 10 nucleotides line up with TRBD1. This CDR3 has 14 amino acids. CDR3 residues: CASRPRQGAYEQHF. CDR3 sequence (DNA): TGTGCCAGCAGACCGCGACAGGGGGCTTACGAGCAGCACTTC.

This clonotype was picked up a small number of times. The chain combines TRBV7-9 with TRBJ1-2; TRBD1 might be the D (6 bases). V was pared by 3 bases and J by 8 bases, with 19 bases between. This CDR3 contains 15 residues. Germline values: CDR1 SEHNR, CDR2 FQNEAQ (reference sequence). The CDR3 coding sequence is TGTGCCAGCAGCTTTATGGTCAGGGGCCTCCTCGGCTACACCTTC. It yields the protein CASSFMVRGLLGYTF.

This clonotype was observed a few times. This chain links TRBV7-2 with TRBJ2-5, with 7 bases identical to TRBD1. The CDR3 length is 14 residues. Trimming at V came to 1 base and at J to 7 bases, leaving 6 bases not matched to a gene. The germline V gene encodes CDR1 SGHTA and CDR2 FQGNSA. The CDR3 sequence: CASSLGQGRWTQYF. DNA for the CDR3: TGTGCCAGCAGCTTAGGACAGGGAAGGTGGACCCAGTACTTC.

This rearrangement joins TRBV4-2 to TRBJ2-1, with 10 bases lining up with TRBD2. CDR1 is LGHNA and CDR2 is YNFKEQ in the germline V gene. This CDR3 region has 15 residues. Trimming at V came to 1 base and at J to 7 bases, leaving 4 bases not matched to a gene. In nucleotides, the CDR3 is TGTGCCAGCAGCCAAGTCTCAGCGGGAGGGAATGAGCAGTTCTTC. This codes for CASSQVSAGGNEQFF.

Many counts were recorded for this clonotype. J is TRBJ1-6 and V is TRBV20-1; D remains unclear. Germline CDR1 and CDR2: DFQATT and SNEGSKA (reference sequence). This CDR3 region has 13 residues. Trimming left V 0 bases short and J 0 bases short, with 0 bases between. The DNA for the CDR3 is TGCAGTGCTAGAGACTCCTATAATTCACCCCTCCACTTT. As protein: CSARDSYNSPLHF.

This clonotype occurred many times. J is TRBJ2-1 and V is TRBV5-1; D is ambiguous. From germline, CDR1 is SGHRS and CDR2 YFSETQ. Trimming took off 5 bases at V and 4 bases at J, with 22 bases between the two ends. The CDR3 has 17 residues. CDR3 nucleotides: TGCGCCAGCAGTTTTATCTGGGGTGGCAGCAGTTACAATGAGCAGTTCTTC. This translates into CASSFIWGGSSYNEQFF. The full variable domain, in which reference TRBV5-1 and TRBJ2-1 provide the parts outside the CDR3, is KAGVTQTPRYLIKTRGQQVTLSCSPISGHRSVSWYQQTPGQGLQFLFEYFSETQRNKGNFPGRFSGRQFSNSRSEMNVSTLELGDSALYLCASSFIWGGSSYNEQFFGPGTRLTVL.